The clone carrying this TCR beta chain was recorded a few times. Its antigen is still unknown. These data are taken from a study of response to subunit inactivated influenza vaccine. Whole-study findings and limits: That few new T cells are recruited by each seasonal influenza vaccination was the authors' suggestion.

Germline lookup yields CDR1 DFQATT and CDR2 SNEGSKA (reference sequence). V lost 5 bases to trimming and J lost 4 bases, with 18 bases between them. The length of the CDR3 is 14 residues. In TCRdb, the RT-PCR reads were re-called with MiXCR into one record per CDR3 protein. This sample carries 150,000 or so distinct CDR3 sequences, 11% of them seen once, and the ten largest clones take about an eighth. This clonotype was obtained from a man aged 50 to 59 who received an inactivated influenza vaccine. Here the sequenced sample was non-naive T cells sorted from PBMCs, taken roughly 47 days after vaccination. The gene calls are TRBV20-1 and TRBJ2-7; either TRBD1 or TRBD2 may fit D (7 bases each). The CDR3 nucleotides are TGCAGTGCTCGACAACAGGGGAGGGGATACGAGCAGTACTTC. Its translation is CSARQQGRGYEQYF.